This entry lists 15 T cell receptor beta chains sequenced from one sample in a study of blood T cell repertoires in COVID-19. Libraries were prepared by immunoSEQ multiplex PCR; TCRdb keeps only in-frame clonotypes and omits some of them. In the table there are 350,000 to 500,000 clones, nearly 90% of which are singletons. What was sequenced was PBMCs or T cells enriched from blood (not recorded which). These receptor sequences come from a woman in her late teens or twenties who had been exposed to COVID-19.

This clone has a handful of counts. CDR3 protein: CSVVASGVYNEQFF. In DNA form, the CDR3 reads TGCAGCGTTGTGGCGAGCGGGGTCTACAATGAGCAGTTCTTC. V usage is TRBV29-1 and J usage is TRBJ2-1; 7 positions agree with TRBD2. This CDR3 comprises 14 residues. V trimming: 4 bases; J trimming: 3 bases; junction bases outside the gene matches: 6. CDR1 is SQVTM and CDR2 is ANQGSEA in the germline V gene.

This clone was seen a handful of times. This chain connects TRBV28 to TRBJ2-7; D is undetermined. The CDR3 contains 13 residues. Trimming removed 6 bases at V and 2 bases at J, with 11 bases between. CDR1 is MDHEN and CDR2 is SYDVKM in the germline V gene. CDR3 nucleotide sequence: TGTGCCAGCAGACCGCCGGGTACCTACGAGCAGTACTTC. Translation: CASRPPGTYEQYF.

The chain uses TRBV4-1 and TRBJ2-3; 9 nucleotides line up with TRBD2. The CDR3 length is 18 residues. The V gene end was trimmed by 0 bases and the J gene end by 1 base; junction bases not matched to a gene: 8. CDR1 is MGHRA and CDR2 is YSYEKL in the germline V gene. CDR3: CASSQDHSGGSGTDTQYF. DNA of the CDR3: TGCGCCAGCAGCCAAGACCATAGCGGGGGTTCCGGCACAGATACGCAGTATTTT.

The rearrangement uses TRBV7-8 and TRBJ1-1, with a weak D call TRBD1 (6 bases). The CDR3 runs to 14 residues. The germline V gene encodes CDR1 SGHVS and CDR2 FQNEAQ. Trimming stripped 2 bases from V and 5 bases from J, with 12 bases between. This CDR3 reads CASSLFARGTEAFF. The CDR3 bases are TGTGCCAGCAGCTTATTCGCCAGGGGTACTGAAGCTTTCTTT.

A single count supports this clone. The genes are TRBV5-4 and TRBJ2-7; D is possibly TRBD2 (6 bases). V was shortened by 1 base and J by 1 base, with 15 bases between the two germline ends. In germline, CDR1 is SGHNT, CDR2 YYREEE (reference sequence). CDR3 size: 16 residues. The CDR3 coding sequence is TGTGCCAGCAGCTTGCAAGGTCTAGCGAAGTCCTACGAGCAGTACTTC. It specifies CASSLQGLAKSYEQYF.

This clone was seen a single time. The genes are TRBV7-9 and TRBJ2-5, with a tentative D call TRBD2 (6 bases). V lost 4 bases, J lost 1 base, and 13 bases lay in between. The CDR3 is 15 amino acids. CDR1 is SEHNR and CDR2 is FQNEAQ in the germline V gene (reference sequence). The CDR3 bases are TGTGCCAGCAGCTCCGGGGGACGGGCCCAAGAGACCCAGTACTTC. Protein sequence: CASSSGGRAQETQYF.

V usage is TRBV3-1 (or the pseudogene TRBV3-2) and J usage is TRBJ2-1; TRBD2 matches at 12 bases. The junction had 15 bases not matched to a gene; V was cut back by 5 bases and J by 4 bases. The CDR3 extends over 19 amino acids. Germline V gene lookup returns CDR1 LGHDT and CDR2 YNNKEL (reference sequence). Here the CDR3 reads CASSFWTSGTSRGYNEQFF. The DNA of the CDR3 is TGTGCCAGCAGCTTCTGGACTAGCGGGACGTCTCGGGGATACAATGAGCAGTTCTTC.

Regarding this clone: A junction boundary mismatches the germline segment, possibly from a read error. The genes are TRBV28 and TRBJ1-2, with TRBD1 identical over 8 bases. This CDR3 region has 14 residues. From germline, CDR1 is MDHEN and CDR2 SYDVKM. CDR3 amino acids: CASNLPQTGDGYTF. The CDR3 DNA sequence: TGTGCCAGCAATTTACCCCAGACAGGGGATGGCTACACCTTC.

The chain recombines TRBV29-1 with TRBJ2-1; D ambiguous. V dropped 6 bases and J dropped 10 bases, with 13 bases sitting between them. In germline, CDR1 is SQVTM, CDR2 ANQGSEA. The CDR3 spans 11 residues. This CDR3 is CSVEWVGEQFF. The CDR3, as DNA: TGCAGCGTAGAATGGGTCGGGGAGCAGTTCTTC.

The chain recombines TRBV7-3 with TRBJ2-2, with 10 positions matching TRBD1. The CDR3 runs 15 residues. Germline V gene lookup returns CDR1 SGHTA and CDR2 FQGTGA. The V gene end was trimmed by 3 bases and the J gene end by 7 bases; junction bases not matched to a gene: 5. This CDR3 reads CASSLRQGAVGELFF. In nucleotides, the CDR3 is TGTGCCAGCAGCTTGCGACAGGGGGCAGTCGGGGAGCTGTTTTTT.

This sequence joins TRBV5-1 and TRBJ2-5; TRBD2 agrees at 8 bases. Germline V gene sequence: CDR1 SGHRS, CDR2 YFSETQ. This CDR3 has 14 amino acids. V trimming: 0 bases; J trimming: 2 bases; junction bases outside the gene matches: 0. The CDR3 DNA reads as TGCGCCAGCAGCTTGGAGCGGGGGCAAGAGACCCAGTACTTC. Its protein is CASSLERGQETQYF.

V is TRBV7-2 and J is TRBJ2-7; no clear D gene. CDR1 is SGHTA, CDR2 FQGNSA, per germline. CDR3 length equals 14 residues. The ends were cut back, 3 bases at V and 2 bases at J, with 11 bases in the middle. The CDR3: CASSFVTDAYEQYF. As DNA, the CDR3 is TGTGCCAGCAGCTTTGTTACAGACGCCTACGAGCAGTACTTC.

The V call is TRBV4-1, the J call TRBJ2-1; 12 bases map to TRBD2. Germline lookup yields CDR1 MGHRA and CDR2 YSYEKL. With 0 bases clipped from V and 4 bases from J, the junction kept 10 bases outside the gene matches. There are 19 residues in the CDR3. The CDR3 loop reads CASSQEPPGLAGNYNEQFF. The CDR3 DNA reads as TGCGCCAGCAGCCAAGAACCCCCTGGACTAGCGGGAAATTACAATGAGCAGTTCTTC.

The CDR3 is CASSLNWEGGYTF. For the CDR3, the DNA is TGTGCCAGCAGCTTAAACTGGGAGGGTGGCTACACCTTC. The V call is TRBV7-3, the J call TRBJ1-2; the D is unclear. V lost 1 base, J lost 7 bases, and 10 bases lay in between. The CDR3 covers 13 residues. The germline V gene has CDR1 SGHTA and CDR2 FQGTGA.

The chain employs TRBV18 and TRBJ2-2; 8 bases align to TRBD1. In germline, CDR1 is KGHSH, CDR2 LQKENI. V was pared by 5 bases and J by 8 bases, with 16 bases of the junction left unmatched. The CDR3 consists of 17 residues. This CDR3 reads CASSSRTGTLVKGELFF. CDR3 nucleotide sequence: TGTGCCAGCTCATCACGGACAGGGACCCTGGTTAAGGGGGAGCTGTTTTTT.